This T cell receptor (beta chain) was profiled in a study of blood T cell repertoires in COVID-19 (dated by TCRdb to the early 2020s). Some background on the complete study: The collaborator samples originated in the United States, Italy and Spain and spanned the acute and convalescent phases of COVID-19. The material from the prospective study consisted of cDNA or gDNA derived from T cells, B-cell-depleted T cells, or PBMCs. Subjects who had been exposed to COVID-19, were actively infected with it, or had recovered from it provided the deeply sampled blood TCRbeta repertoires that made up the dataset. The repertoires were released in a freely available public database intended as a resource for research on the immune response to SARS-CoV-2. Samples were obtained from the ongoing ImmuneRACE study (first 160 participants) and from 1,254 subjects provided by 6 global collaborators. Nearly every sample came with metadata listing a de-identified subject ID, COVID-19 status, age in years and sex. Where available, HLA class I and class II types were taken from metadata supplied by the sample provider and were not determined by assay-based typing. Results the study describes overall, beyond this receptor: The amount of clinical and demographic metadata varied by source and participant and was provided uncurated.

The CDR3, cysteine through phenylalanine, is 15 amino acids long. Only the CDR3 region is kept as DNA, spanning 45 bases read in frame from base 1. CDR1 and CDR2 are read off the germline V gene as MGHDK and SYGVNS. Trimming leaves V shorter by 4 bases and J shorter by 4 bases, with the junction holding 4 bases beyond the gene matches. Concerning this clone itself: What this receptor recognizes is not known. Within one base of it there is no much larger clone, and no base qualities were kept.

TCRbeta CDR3 regions were amplified from genomic DNA by means of the immunoSEQ Assay, a bias-controlled multiplex PCR. On the study's bioinformatics: The number of nucleated cells in each sample was estimated from the amplification of reference gene primers within the assay. To quantify the absolute abundance of each unique TCRbeta CDR3 rearrangement, sequence reads were collapsed and filtered. For each sample, productive Simpson clonality was calculated as the square root of Simpson's diversity index over productive rearrangements. As stored in TCRdb, this immuneACCESS dataset retains in-frame rearrangements with V and J assigned. A fraction of the clones does not appear; measured against another copy, unresolved V genes explain less than half of the discrepancy, and the remainder lacks a known reason. The V and J calls and the clone size are those of that table, but D and trimming were determined from the DNA. For this sample the table gives about 180,000 clones, of which about 81% were detected only once. Of the sample, about an eighth falls within the top ten clones.

One collaborating source in Seattle enrolled patients while the patients were actively infected and followed the patients over time throughout the course of disease. Whole blood was collected in K2EDTA tubes by collaborating institutions according to the institutions' own protocols. For TCRbeta analysis, collaborator samples were shipped as frozen whole blood, as isolated PBMCs, or as DNA extracted from either sample type. The source of this sequence is a woman aged 80 or over with COVID-19, enrolled during active disease. The chain is encoded by TRBV25-1 joined to TRBJ2-1, with TRBD1 identical over 10 junction bases. Sequenced input: peripheral blood. The CDR3 protein is CASSVMGQGYNEQFF. The DNA sequence is as follows: TGTGCCAGCAGTGTAATGGGACAGGGGTACAATGAGCAGTTCTTC.